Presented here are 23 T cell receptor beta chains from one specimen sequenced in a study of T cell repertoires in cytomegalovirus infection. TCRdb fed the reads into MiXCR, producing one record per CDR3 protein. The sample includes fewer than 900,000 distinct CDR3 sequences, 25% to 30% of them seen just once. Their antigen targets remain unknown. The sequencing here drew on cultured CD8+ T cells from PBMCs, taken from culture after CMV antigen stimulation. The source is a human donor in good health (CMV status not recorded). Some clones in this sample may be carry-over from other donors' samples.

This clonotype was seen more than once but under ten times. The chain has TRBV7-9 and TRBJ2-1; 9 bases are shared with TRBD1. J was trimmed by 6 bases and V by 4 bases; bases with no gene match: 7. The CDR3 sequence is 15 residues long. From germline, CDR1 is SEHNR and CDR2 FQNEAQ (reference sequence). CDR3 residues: CASSSTGGESNEQFF. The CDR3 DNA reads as TGTGCCAGCAGCTCGACAGGGGGGGAGAGCAATGAGCAGTTCTTC.

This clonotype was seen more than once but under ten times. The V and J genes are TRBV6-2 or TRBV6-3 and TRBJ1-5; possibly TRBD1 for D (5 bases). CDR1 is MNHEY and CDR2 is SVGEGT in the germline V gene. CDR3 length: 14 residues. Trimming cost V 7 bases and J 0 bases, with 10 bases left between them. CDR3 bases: TGTGCCAGCACCACCAGGGATAGCAATCAGCCCCAGCATTTT. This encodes CASTTRDSNQPQHF.

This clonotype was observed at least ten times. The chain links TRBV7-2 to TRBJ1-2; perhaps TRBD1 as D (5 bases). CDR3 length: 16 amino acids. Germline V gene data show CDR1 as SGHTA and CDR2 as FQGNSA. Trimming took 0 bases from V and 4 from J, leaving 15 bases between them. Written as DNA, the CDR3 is TGTGCCAGCAGCTTAGCGGGGGGAGGCAGGGCCTATGGCTACACCTTC. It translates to CASSLAGGGRAYGYTF. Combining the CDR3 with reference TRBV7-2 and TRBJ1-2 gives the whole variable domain GAGVSQSPSNKVTEKGKDVELRCDPISGHTALYWYRQSLGQGLEFLIYFQGNSAPDKSGLPSDRFSAERTGGSVSTLTIQRTQQEDSAVYLCASSLAGGGRAYGYTFGSGTRLTVV.

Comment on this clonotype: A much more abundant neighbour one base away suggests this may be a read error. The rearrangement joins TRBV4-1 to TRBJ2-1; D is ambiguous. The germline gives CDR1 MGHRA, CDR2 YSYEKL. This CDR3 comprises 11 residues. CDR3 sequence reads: CAGSASTEQFF. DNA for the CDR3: TGCGCCGGCAGCGCGTCGACTGAGCAGTTCTTC.

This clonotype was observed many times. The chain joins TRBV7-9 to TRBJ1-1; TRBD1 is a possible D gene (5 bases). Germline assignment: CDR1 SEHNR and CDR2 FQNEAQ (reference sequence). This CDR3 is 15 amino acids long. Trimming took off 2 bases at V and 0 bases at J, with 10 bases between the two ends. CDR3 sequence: CASSLRGIMNTEAFF. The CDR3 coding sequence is TGTGCCAGCAGCTTAAGGGGAATCATGAACACTGAAGCTTTCTTT.

CDR3 in DNA: TGTGCCAGCTTCGGCAGGGGGCATGGAAACACCATATATTTT. As protein: CASFGRGHGNTIYF. V usage is TRBV7-9 and J usage is TRBJ1-3; 8 bases map to TRBD1. This CDR3 contains 14 residues. Trimming took 8 bases from V and 3 from J; bases not matched to a gene: 6. CDR1 SEHNR and CDR2 FQNEAQ come from the germline V gene (reference sequence).

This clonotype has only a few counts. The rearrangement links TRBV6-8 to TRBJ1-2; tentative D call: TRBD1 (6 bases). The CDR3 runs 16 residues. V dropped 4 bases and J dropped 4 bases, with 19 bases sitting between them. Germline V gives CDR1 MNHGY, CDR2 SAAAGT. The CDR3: CASSFGRQGYLYGYTF. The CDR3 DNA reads TGTGCCAGCAGTTTTGGCCGTCAGGGGTATCTCTATGGCTACACCTTC.

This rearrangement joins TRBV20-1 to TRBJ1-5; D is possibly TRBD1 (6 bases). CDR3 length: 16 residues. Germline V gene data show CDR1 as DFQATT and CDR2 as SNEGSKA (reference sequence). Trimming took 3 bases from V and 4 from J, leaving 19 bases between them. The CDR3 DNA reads TGCAGTGCTAGTAGGGGGGTGCGGGACAAGAATCAGCCCCAGCATTTT. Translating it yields CSASRGVRDKNQPQHF.

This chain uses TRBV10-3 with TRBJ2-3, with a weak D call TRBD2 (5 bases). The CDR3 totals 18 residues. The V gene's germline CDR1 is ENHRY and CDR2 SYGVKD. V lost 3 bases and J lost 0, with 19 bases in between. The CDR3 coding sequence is TGTGCCATCAGTGAAACCCGCGACTCGCGGACTAGCACAGATACGCAGTATTTT. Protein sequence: CAISETRDSRTSTDTQYF.

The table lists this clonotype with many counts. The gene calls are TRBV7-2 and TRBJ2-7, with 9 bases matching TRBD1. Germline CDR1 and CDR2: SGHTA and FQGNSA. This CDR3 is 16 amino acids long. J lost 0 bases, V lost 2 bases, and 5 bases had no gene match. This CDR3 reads CASSLPGQGLSYEQYF. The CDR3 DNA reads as TGTGCCAGCAGCTTACCCGGACAGGGGCTCTCCTACGAGCAGTACTTC.

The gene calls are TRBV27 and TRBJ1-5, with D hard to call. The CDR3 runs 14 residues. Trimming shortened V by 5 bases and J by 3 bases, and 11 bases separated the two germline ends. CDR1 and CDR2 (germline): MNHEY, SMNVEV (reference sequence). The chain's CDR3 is CASSPFADNQPQHF. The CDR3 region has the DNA TGTGCCAGCAGTCCCTTCGCGGACAATCAGCCCCAGCATTTT.

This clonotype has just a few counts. CDR3 coding DNA: TGTGCCACCAGGACAGCGACTGAAGCTTTCTTT. Protein sequence: CATRTATEAFF. This chain links TRBV24-1 with TRBJ1-1, with D possibly being TRBD1 (5 bases). Germline V gene data show CDR1 as KGHDR and CDR2 as SFDVKD. The CDR3 length is 11 residues. V was clipped by 7 bases and J by 5 bases, with 7 bases between them.

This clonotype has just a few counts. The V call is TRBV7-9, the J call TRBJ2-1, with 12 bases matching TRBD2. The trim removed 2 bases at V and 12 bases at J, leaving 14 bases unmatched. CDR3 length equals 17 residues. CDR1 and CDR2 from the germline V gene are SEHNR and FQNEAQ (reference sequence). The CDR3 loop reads CASSLYSTSGGPDRQFF. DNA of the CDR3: TGTGCCAGCAGCTTATATTCAACTAGCGGGGGGCCCGACAGGCAGTTCTTC.

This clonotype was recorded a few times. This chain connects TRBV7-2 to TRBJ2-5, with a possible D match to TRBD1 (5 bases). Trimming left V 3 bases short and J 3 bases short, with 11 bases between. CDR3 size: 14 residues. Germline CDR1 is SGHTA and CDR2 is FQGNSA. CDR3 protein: CASSFPPGKETQYF. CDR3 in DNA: TGTGCCAGCAGCTTTCCTCCAGGGAAAGAGACCCAGTACTTC.

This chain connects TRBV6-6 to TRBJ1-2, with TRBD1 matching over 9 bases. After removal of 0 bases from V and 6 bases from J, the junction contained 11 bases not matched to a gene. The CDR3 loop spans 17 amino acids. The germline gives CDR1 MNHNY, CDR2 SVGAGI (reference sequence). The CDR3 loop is CASSYSTIAGQGDGYTF. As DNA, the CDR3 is TGTGCCAGCAGTTACTCGACCATTGCGGGACAGGGTGATGGCTACACCTTC.

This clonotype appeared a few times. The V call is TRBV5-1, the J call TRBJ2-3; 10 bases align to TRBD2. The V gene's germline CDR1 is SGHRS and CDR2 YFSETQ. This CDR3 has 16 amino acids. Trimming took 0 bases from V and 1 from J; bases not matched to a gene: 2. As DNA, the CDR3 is TGCGCCAGCAGCTTGGTAGCGGGGGGCGGCACAGATACGCAGTATTTT. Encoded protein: CASSLVAGGGTDTQYF.

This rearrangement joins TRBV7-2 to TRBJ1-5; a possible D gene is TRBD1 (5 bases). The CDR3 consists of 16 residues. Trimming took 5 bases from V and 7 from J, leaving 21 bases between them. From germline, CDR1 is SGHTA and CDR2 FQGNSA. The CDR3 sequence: CASSPPTLGVRQPQHF. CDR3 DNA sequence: TGTGCCAGCAGCCCACCAACTCTGGGGGTTCGGCAGCCCCAGCATTTT.

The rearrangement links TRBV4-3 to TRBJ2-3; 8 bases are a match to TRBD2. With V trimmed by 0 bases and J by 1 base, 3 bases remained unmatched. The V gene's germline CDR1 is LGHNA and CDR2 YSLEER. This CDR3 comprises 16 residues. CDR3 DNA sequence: TGCGCCAGCAGCCAAGAAAGGCGGGGGGGCACAGATACGCAGTATTTT. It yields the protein CASSQERRGGTDTQYF.

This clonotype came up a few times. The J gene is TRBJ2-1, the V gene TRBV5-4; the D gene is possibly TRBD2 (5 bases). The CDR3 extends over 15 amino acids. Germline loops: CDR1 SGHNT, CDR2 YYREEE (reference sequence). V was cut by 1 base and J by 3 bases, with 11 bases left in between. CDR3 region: CASSLWRRDYNEQFF. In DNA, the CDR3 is TGTGCCAGCAGCTTGTGGAGACGGGACTACAATGAGCAGTTCTTC. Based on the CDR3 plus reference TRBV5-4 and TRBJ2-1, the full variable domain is ETGVTQSPTHLIKTRGQQVTLRCSSQSGHNTVSWYQQALGQGPQFIFQYYREEENGRGNFPPRFSGLQFPNYSSELNVNALELDDSALYLCASSLWRRDYNEQFFGPGTRLTVL.

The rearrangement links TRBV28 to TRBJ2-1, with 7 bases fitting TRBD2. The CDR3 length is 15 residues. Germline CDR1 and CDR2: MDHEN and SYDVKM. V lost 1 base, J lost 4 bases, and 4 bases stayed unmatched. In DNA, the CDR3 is TGTGCCAGCAGTTTATTCGCGGGGGATTACAATGAGCAGTTCTTC. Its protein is CASSLFAGDYNEQFF. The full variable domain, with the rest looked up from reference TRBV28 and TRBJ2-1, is DVKVTQSSRYLVKRTGEKVFLECVQDMDHENMFWYRQDPGLGLRLIYFSYDVKMKEKGDIPEGYSVSREKKERFSLILESASTNQTSMYLCASSLFAGDYNEQFFGPGTRLTVL.

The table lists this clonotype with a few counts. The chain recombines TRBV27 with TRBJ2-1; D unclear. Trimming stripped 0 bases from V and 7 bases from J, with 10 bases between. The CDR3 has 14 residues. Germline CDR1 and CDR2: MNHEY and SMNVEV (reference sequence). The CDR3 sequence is CASSLSGFGNEQFF. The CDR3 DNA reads TGTGCCAGCAGTTTATCTGGCTTCGGGAATGAGCAGTTCTTC.

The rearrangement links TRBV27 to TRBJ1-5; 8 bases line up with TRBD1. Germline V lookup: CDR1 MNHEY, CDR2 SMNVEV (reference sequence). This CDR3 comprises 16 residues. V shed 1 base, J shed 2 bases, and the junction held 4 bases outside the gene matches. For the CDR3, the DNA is TGTGCCAGCAGTTTATTTCCAGGGGGCGGCAATCAGCCCCAGCATTTT. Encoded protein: CASSLFPGGGNQPQHF.

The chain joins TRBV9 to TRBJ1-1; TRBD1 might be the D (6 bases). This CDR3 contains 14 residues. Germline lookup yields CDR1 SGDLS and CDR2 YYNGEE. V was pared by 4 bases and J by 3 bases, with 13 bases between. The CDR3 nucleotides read TGTGCCAGCAGCCCGCGGGACACGTACACTGAAGCTTTCTTT. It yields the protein CASSPRDTYTEAFF.